This T cell receptor beta chain was profiled in a study of CD8+CD57+ T cells in acquired aplastic anemia. Study overall: 3.2 ug was the average amount of DNA from sorted CD4+ and CD8+ cells. Average CD4+ read depth in healthy donors was around 10 million reads.

In its sample, this clonotype was seen many times. Its specificity is unknown. Genomic DNA was employed as the template in profiling TCR beta VDJ and CDR3. TCRdb processed the reads anew with MiXCR; each CDR3 protein has one entry. This table has just over 400,000 distinct CDR3 sequences, just under 70% appearing once. Findings of the study overall: Comparison of patients with controls identified around 30 shared CD8+ CDR3 sequences.

The clonotype originates from a human donor in good health, serving as a control. The sample taken for sequencing was sorted CD4+, CD8+, or CD8+CD57+ T cells (not recorded which) from PBMCs.

CDR3 in amino acids: CSVEVVGTDTQYF. The CDR3 DNA reads TGCAGCGTTGAAGTTGTGGGCACAGATACGCAGTATTTT. The chain has TRBV29-1 and TRBJ2-3; D gene unclear. This CDR3 contains 13 residues. V dropped 1 base and J dropped 1 base, with 6 bases sitting between them. CDR1 and CDR2 (germline): SQVTM, ANQGSEA.